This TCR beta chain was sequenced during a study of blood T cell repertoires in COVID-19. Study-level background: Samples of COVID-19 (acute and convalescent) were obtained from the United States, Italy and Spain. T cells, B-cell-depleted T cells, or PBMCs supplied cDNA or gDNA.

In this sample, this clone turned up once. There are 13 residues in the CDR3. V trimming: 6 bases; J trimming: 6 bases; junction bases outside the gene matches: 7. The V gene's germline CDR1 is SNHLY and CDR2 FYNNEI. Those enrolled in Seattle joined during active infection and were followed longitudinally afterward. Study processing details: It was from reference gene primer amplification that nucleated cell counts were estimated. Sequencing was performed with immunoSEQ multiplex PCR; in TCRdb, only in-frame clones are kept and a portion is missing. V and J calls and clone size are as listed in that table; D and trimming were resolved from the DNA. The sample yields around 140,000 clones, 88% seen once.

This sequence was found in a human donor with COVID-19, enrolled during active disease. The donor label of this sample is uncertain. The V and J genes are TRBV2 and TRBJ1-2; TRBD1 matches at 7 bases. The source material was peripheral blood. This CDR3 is CASRSTGKDGYTF. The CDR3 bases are TGTGCCAGCAGGTCGACAGGGAAGGATGGCTACACCTTC.